This entry lists 27 T cell receptor beta chains sequenced from one sample in a study of T-cell reconstitution after alpha-beta-depleted transplantation in children. This sample's TCRbeta library carried unique molecular identifier barcodes. TCRdb analysed the PCR reads with MiXCR anew, one entry per CDR3 protein. Seen here are roughly 220,000 distinct CDR3 sequences, around 11% observed once, and the top ten hold around 2.5%. The specimen comprised PBMCs from the stem cell graft donor, sampled from the stem cell graft. These receptors were taken from a human donor who donated a stem cell graft to a child with acute lymphoblastic leukemia.

This clonotype was counted at least ten times. The rearrangement joins TRBV28 to TRBJ2-2; 7 nucleotides line up with TRBD2. The CDR3 extends over 15 amino acids. V lost 6 bases and J lost 5; bases outside the gene matches: 9. Germline CDR1 MDHEN, CDR2 SYDVKM. The CDR3 DNA follows: TGTGCCAGCAGGCCCCCCCGGGGGGAGACCGGGGAGCTGTTTTTT. Encoded protein: CASRPPRGETGELFF.

The chain is built from TRBV12-3 or TRBV12-4 and TRBJ2-2, with TRBD1 as a possible D gene (6 bases). The ends were cut back, 6 bases at V and 5 bases at J, with 25 bases in the middle. The length of the CDR3 is 18 residues. In DNA, the CDR3 is TGTGCCAGCAGAAAAAAGGTATTCGGACAGAAGGAGACCGGGGAGCTGTTTTTT. Its translation: CASRKKVFGQKETGELFF.

As concerns this clonotype: A much larger clone sits a single nucleotide away, making a read error possible. The rearrangement links TRBV30 to TRBJ2-7; D not resolved. This CDR3 has 11 amino acids. Germline CDR1 is GTSNPN and CDR2 is SVGIG (reference sequence). The CDR3: CAWIRGYEQCF. In DNA form, the CDR3 reads TGTGCCTGGATACGAGGCTACGAGCAGTGCTTC.

This clonotype was found many times. The chain uses TRBV20-1 and TRBJ2-7, with 7 bases aligning to TRBD2. Germline V gene sequence: CDR1 DFQATT, CDR2 SNEGSKA (reference sequence). This CDR3 comprises 14 residues. The V and J ends lost 3 bases and 2 bases, in that order; junction bases with no gene match: 7. CDR3 DNA sequence: TGCAGTGCTAGGGGGCTAGCGGAGACCTACGAGCAGTACTTC. Its translation: CSARGLAETYEQYF.

The V call is TRBV20-1, the J call TRBJ1-5; a possible D gene is TRBD1 (6 bases). Germline V lookup: CDR1 DFQATT, CDR2 SNEGSKA (reference sequence). This CDR3 is built from 13 residues. Trimming stripped 7 bases from V and 6 bases from J, with 16 bases between. The CDR3 reads CSVNQDSTQPQHF. Here the CDR3 DNA reads TGCAGTGTCAACCAGGACAGTACTCAGCCCCAGCATTTT.

The CDR3 nucleotides are TGTGCCAGCTCACCATACTTAGGACAGGGGAACACTGAAGCTTTCTTT. Encoded protein: CASSPYLGQGNTEAFF. This chain joins TRBV18 and TRBJ1-1; 8 bases line up with TRBD1. This CDR3 is built from 16 residues. V dropped 2 bases and J dropped 1; count of bases not matched to a gene: 6. The germline V gene encodes CDR1 KGHSH and CDR2 LQKENI. The whole variable domain, remainder taken from reference TRBV18 and TRBJ1-1, is NAGVMQNPRHLVRRRGQEARLRCSPMKGHSHVYWYRQLPEEGLKFMVYLQKENIIDESGMPKERFSAEFPKEGPSILRIQQVVRGDSAAYFCASSPYLGQGNTEAFFGQGTRLTVV.

This clonotype was counted ten times or more. The V gene is TRBV28, the J gene TRBJ1-6; D gene unclear. The V end lost 6 bases, the J end lost 4 bases, and 16 bases lay between the germline ends. CDR1 is MDHEN, CDR2 SYDVKM, per germline. This CDR3 region has 16 residues. The CDR3 region has the DNA TGTGCCAGCAGGCTGGATGGGGAAGGATATAATTCACCCCTCCACTTT. Its translation: CASRLDGEGYNSPLHF.

This clonotype was seen ten or more times. The V call is TRBV9, the J call TRBJ2-2, with 8 bases identical to TRBD1. The CDR3 spans 16 residues. The germline gives CDR1 SGDLS, CDR2 YYNGEE. Losses at the gene ends were 0 bases for V and 1 base for J; bases not matched to a gene: 2. CDR3 nucleotides: TGTGCCAGCAGCGTAGCTGGGACAGGGAACACCGGGGAGCTGTTTTTT. Protein: CASSVAGTGNTGELFF.

With regard to this clonotype: A single base separates this from a much larger clone, so it may be a read error. V and J are TRBV20-1 and TRBJ2-1; D possibly corresponds to TRBD2 (6 bases). CDR3 size: 13 residues. Germline V gene sequence: CDR1 DFQATT, CDR2 SNEGSKA (reference sequence). The CDR3: CGASGGTYNEQFF. The DNA for the CDR3 is TGCGGTGCTAGTGGCGGGACCTACAATGAGCAGTTCTTC.

This clonotype was seen at least ten times. CDR3 nucleotide sequence: TGTGCCAGCAGTCCCGCGGGACAGCAAGAGAACGCCCAGTACTTC. Encoded protein: CASSPAGQQENAQYF. The genes are TRBV27 and TRBJ2-5, with D possibly being TRBD1 (7 bases). CDR1 is MNHEY, CDR2 SMNVEV, per germline (reference sequence). With 5 bases removed from V and 9 bases from J, the gap between germline ends came to 22 bases. The CDR3 runs 15 residues.

A few counts support this clonotype. The chain uses TRBV19 and TRBJ2-6; the D gene is possibly TRBD2 (6 bases). Germline V gene lookup returns CDR1 LNHDA and CDR2 SQIVND (reference sequence). The CDR3 contains 16 residues. The V and J ends lost 3 bases and 4 bases respectively, with 13 bases between them. CDR3 loop: CASSIFLARGANVLTF. CDR3 sequence (DNA): TGTGCCAGTAGTATCTTTCTAGCGCGAGGGGCCAACGTCCTGACTTTC.

The chain couples TRBV20-1 to TRBJ1-5; 10 nucleotides line up with TRBD1. V lost 5 bases and J lost 7; bases outside the gene matches: 14. In germline, CDR1 is DFQATT, CDR2 SNEGSKA (reference sequence). This CDR3 has 16 residues. CDR3 sequence: CSAASGQGKKGQPQHF. DNA for the CDR3: TGCAGTGCTGCATCGGGACAGGGGAAAAAAGGACAGCCCCAGCATTTT.

There are a few counts of this clonotype. This chain connects TRBV20-1 to TRBJ2-7; TRBD1 matches 7 bases. The CDR3 is made up of 12 amino acids. V lost 8 bases, J lost 3 bases, and 7 bases stayed unmatched. Germline-derived CDR1 and CDR2 are DFQATT and SNEGSKA (reference sequence). The CDR3 protein is CSIGTDLYEQYF. As DNA, the CDR3 is TGCAGTATCGGGACAGACCTCTACGAGCAGTACTTC.

About this clonotype itself: This may be a read error, as it is one base from a much larger clone. V is TRBV5-1 and J is TRBJ2-2, with 10 positions matching TRBD2. The CDR3 totals 17 residues. The germline CDR1 and CDR2 sequences are SGHRS and YFSETQ. Trimming cost V 1 base and J 5 bases; bases outside gene matches: 8. CDR3 in amino acids: CASSLTEAGGPTGELFF. The CDR3 nucleotides read TGCGCCAGCAGCTTGACCGAAGCGGGAGGGCCTACCGGGGAGCTGTTTTTT. The whole variable domain, remainder taken from reference TRBV5-1 and TRBJ2-2, is KAGVTQTPRYLIKTRGQQVTLSCSPISGHRSVSWYQQTPGQGLQFLFEYFSETQRNKGNFPGRFSGRQFSNSRSEMNVSTLELGDSALYLCASSLTEAGGPTGELFFGEGSRLTVL.

This clonotype was seen a handful of times. The genes are TRBV7-8 and TRBJ2-7; D is undetermined. The germline V and J ends were trimmed by 6 bases and 6 bases, with 18 bases remaining between them. Looked up from germline, CDR1 is SGHVS and CDR2 is FQNEAQ. This CDR3 has 14 residues. The CDR3 loop reads CASSPSPVGSEQYF. CDR3 nucleotide sequence: TGTGCCAGCAGTCCATCGCCCGTCGGGTCCGAGCAGTACTTC.

This clonotype was seen repeatedly, ten times or more. The chain links TRBV20-1 to TRBJ2-5, with D maybe TRBD1 (6 bases). This CDR3 contains 14 residues. The germline gives CDR1 DFQATT, CDR2 SNEGSKA (reference sequence). Trimming left V 6 bases short and J 4 bases short, with 18 bases between. The DNA for the CDR3 is TGCAGTGCCAGAACCTGGACAGTGGGAGAGACCCAGTACTTC. Its translation is CSARTWTVGETQYF.

This clonotype was seen repeatedly, ten times or more. The rearrangement joins TRBV27 to TRBJ1-1; no firm D call. The CDR3 loop spans 13 amino acids. Trimming took 11 bases from V and 1 from J, leaving 14 bases between them. Germline CDR1 MNHEY, CDR2 SMNVEV (reference sequence). The CDR3 sequence is CADSPTENTEAFF. The CDR3 DNA follows: TGTGCCGATTCACCTACAGAGAACACTGAAGCTTTCTTT.

This clonotype was detected ten times or more. The chain is built from TRBV5-1 and TRBJ2-7; D is uncertain. The germline gives CDR1 SGHRS, CDR2 YFSETQ. Trimming shortened V by 2 bases and J by 0 bases, and 6 bases separated the two germline ends. This CDR3 is built from 13 residues. The CDR3 DNA reads as TGCGCCAGCAGCTTAAGTACCTCCTACGAGCAGTACTTC. Its translation: CASSLSTSYEQYF.

This clonotype occurred many times. V usage is TRBV29-1 and J usage is TRBJ1-2; D might be TRBD1 (6 bases). Germline V lookup: CDR1 SQVTM, CDR2 ANQGSEA. The CDR3 sequence is 12 residues long. Trimming cost V 7 bases and J 4 bases, with 13 bases left between them. CDR3 nucleotides: TGCAGCGGGAGGGGGGAAAGCTATGGCTACACCTTC. Amino acids: CSGRGESYGYTF.

This clonotype has a count of ten or more. V and J are TRBV24-1 and TRBJ1-5, with D tentatively TRBD1 (5 bases). CDR3 size: 14 residues. V shed 5 bases and J shed 6 bases, with 13 bases lying between them. The germline CDR1 and CDR2 sequences are KGHDR and SFDVKD. The CDR3 region is CATSARGGRQPQHF. For the CDR3, the DNA is TGTGCCACCAGTGCGCGGGGGGGACGTCAGCCCCAGCATTTT.

In its sample, this clonotype was seen many times. The chain joins TRBV29-1 to TRBJ1-1; D not resolved. The germline V gene encodes CDR1 SQVTM and CDR2 ANQGSEA. Trimming removed 0 bases at V and 4 bases at J, with 12 bases between. This CDR3 has 14 amino acids. CDR3 in amino acids: CSVEDPLGGTEAFF. CDR3 bases: TGCAGCGTTGAAGATCCTCTAGGCGGCACTGAAGCTTTCTTT.

This clonotype came up many times. This rearrangement joins TRBV7-9 to TRBJ2-1, with D possibly matching TRBD1 (6 bases). Trimming took off 3 bases at V and 5 bases at J, with 11 bases between the two ends. CDR1 SEHNR and CDR2 FQNEAQ come from the germline V gene (reference sequence). The CDR3 totals 14 residues. The CDR3 coding sequence is TGTGCCAGCAGCTTCGCCCAGGGGAACAATGAGCAGTTCTTC. Protein: CASSFAQGNNEQFF.

The sample holds many counts of this clonotype. The V gene is TRBV5-1, the J gene TRBJ1-4; the D gene is possibly TRBD1 (5 bases). Trimming left V 4 bases short and J 7 bases short, with 14 bases between. This CDR3 spans 14 amino acids. Germline assignment: CDR1 SGHRS and CDR2 YFSETQ. DNA for the CDR3: TGCGCCAGCAGCCGGGACCCACGGGGTGAAAAACTGTTTTTT. Protein sequence: CASSRDPRGEKLFF.

At least ten counts were recorded for this clonotype. The gene calls are TRBV27 and TRBJ1-4; TRBD1 aligns across 9 bases. CDR3 size: 15 residues. With V trimmed by 6 bases and J by 7 bases, 9 bases remained unmatched. Germline CDR1 and CDR2: MNHEY and SMNVEV (reference sequence). The CDR3 protein is CASRYRGLGGEKLFF. As DNA, the CDR3 is TGTGCCAGCAGGTACAGGGGGCTAGGGGGTGAAAAACTGTTTTTT.

This clonotype was seen repeatedly, ten times or more. V and J are TRBV5-1 and TRBJ2-6, with D possibly being TRBD1 (6 bases). This CDR3 spans 17 amino acids. Germline assignment: CDR1 SGHRS and CDR2 YFSETQ. V lost 7 bases, J lost 2 bases, and 19 bases lay in between. Written as DNA, the CDR3 is TGCGCCAGCGATGCGGGCAGGGGCCCCCCTGGGGCCAACGTCCTGACTTTC. Amino acids: CASDAGRGPPGANVLTF.

Ten or more counts support this clonotype. The chain recombines TRBV4-2 with TRBJ2-3; no reliable D call. The CDR3 contains 14 residues. Trimming left V 1 base short and J 4 bases short, with 9 bases between. Germline V CDR1 and CDR2: LGHNA, YNFKEQ. The CDR3 sequence: CASSQVGSSDTQYF. The CDR3 DNA reads TGTGCCAGCAGCCAAGTTGGATCCTCAGATACGCAGTATTTT.

This clonotype appeared many times. The chain joins TRBV27 to TRBJ2-7, with D perhaps matching TRBD1 or TRBD2 (5 bases each). Trimming pared 2 bases from V and 0 bases from J, leaving 14 bases between. This CDR3 comprises 16 residues. The V gene's germline CDR1 is MNHEY and CDR2 SMNVEV (reference sequence). CDR3 sequence (DNA): TGTGCCAGCAGTTTAAAGGGGACGGCGAGCTCCTACGAGCAGTACTTC. The encoded protein is CASSLKGTASSYEQYF.